Below, 18 T cell receptor beta chains from the same sample are listed, as sequenced in a study of blood T cell repertoires in COVID-19. The assay was immunoSEQ multiplex PCR, and TCRdb's table has in-frame clones only and misses some. The sample contains fewer than 250,000 clones, around 88% of which appear only once. Material for sequencing was PBMCs or T cells enriched from blood (not recorded which). Every receptor here comes from a woman aged 45-59 years with acute COVID-19.

This clone was seen only once. This chain connects TRBV28 to TRBJ2-6; 10 positions match TRBD1. Trimming took 2 bases from V and 2 from J; bases not matched to a gene: 0. Germline CDR1 MDHEN, CDR2 SYDVKM. The CDR3 spans 16 residues. CDR3 loop: CASSLGTGAGANVLTF. The CDR3 DNA is TGTGCCAGCAGTTTAGGGACAGGGGCTGGGGCCAACGTCCTGACTTTC.

V is TRBV28 and J is TRBJ2-5; TRBD2 aligns across 7 bases. The V gene's germline CDR1 is MDHEN and CDR2 SYDVKM. After removal of 6 bases from V and 2 bases from J, the junction contained 9 bases not matched to a gene. The CDR3 has 15 residues. The CDR3: CASSRQSSGQETQYF. CDR3 bases: TGTGCCAGCAGCCGACAATCTAGCGGACAAGAGACCCAGTACTTC.

This chain uses TRBV19 with TRBJ1-5, with 7 bases fitting TRBD1. Germline V CDR1 and CDR2: LNHDA, SQIVND (reference sequence). This CDR3 is 13 amino acids long. V shed 6 bases and J 6 bases; nucleotides not matched to a gene: 5. The CDR3 protein is CASRKQGFQPQHF. DNA of the CDR3: TGTGCCAGTAGGAAACAGGGGTTTCAGCCCCAGCATTTT.

The chain is built from TRBV5-1 and TRBJ2-7; 10 positions match TRBD2. This CDR3 contains 17 residues. After removal of 3 bases from V and 0 bases from J, the junction contained 9 bases not matched to a gene. Germline V CDR1 and CDR2: SGHRS, YFSETQ. The CDR3 loop reads CASSWSLLAGFSYEQYF. The CDR3 DNA sequence: TGCGCCAGCAGCTGGAGCCTACTAGCGGGGTTCTCCTACGAGCAGTACTTC.

The rearrangement joins TRBV6-2 or TRBV6-3 to TRBJ1-1; D perhaps matches TRBD1 (5 bases). This CDR3 has 13 amino acids. Between the trimmed V and J ends, which lost 2 bases and 2 bases, there was a span of 6 bases. Germline V gives CDR1 MNHEY, CDR2 SVGEGT. Here the CDR3 reads CASSYGQNTEAFF. The CDR3 DNA sequence: TGTGCCAGCAGTTACGGACAAAACACTGAAGCTTTCTTT.

The chain employs TRBV30 and TRBJ2-1, with 7 bases aligning to TRBD1. The CDR3 is 16 amino acids. The V gene end was trimmed by 2 bases and the J gene end by 4 bases; junction bases not matched to a gene: 11. CDR1 is GTSNPN, CDR2 SVGIG, per germline (reference sequence). This CDR3 is CAWSSSYRGNYNEQFF. The CDR3 nucleotides read TGTGCCTGGAGTTCCAGTTACAGGGGTAATTACAATGAGCAGTTCTTC.

The chain employs TRBV19 and TRBJ2-7, with 8 positions matching TRBD2. Germline V CDR1 and CDR2: LNHDA, SQIVND (reference sequence). V lost 3 bases, J lost 6 bases, and 10 bases stayed unmatched. The CDR3 is 15 residues long. For the CDR3, the DNA is TGTGCCAGTAGTATCCTGGCGGGAGGCTTAAGCGAGCAGTACTTC. Translated, it gives CASSILAGGLSEQYF.

The chain carries TRBV27 and TRBJ2-3; D not certain. This CDR3 spans 16 amino acids. Germline CDR1 reads MNHEY; CDR2 reads SMNVEV (reference sequence). V gave up 3 bases and J gave up 2 bases, with 15 bases separating them. The CDR3 loop reads CASSFRRVPHTDTQYF. The CDR3 region has the DNA TGTGCCAGCAGTTTCCGCCGGGTCCCCCACACAGATACGCAGTATTTT.

The chain employs TRBV5-1 and TRBJ2-7, with D maybe TRBD2 (6 bases). Trimming left V 4 bases short and J 2 bases short, with 16 bases between. Germline V gene sequence: CDR1 SGHRS, CDR2 YFSETQ. CDR3 length equals 15 residues. CDR3 nucleotide sequence: TGCGCCAGCAGCCTGGGGCGGGGTACCCCCTACGAGCAGTACTTC. This encodes CASSLGRGTPYEQYF.

V and J are TRBV28 and TRBJ1-5, with D uncertain. CDR3 size: 12 residues. Trimming cost V 3 bases and J 7 bases, with 7 bases left between them. The germline gives CDR1 MDHEN, CDR2 SYDVKM. CDR3 nucleotides: TGTGCCAGCAGTTTGGTCGGGCAGCCCCAGCATTTT. Residues: CASSLVGQPQHF.

This rearrangement joins TRBV7-3 to TRBJ2-3; a weak D match, TRBD2 (5 bases). V gave up 5 bases and J gave up 2 bases, with 14 bases separating them. The length of the CDR3 is 15 residues. Germline V gives CDR1 SGHTA, CDR2 FQGTGA. CDR3 in DNA: TGTGCCAGCAGCCTTAACACGGGATCCACAGATACGCAGTATTTT. Residues: CASSLNTGSTDTQYF.

This chain links TRBV6-2 or TRBV6-3 with TRBJ1-5; 7 nucleotides match TRBD1. This CDR3 has 19 amino acids. CDR1 is MNHEY and CDR2 is SVGEGT in the germline V gene. With 2 bases clipped from V and 0 bases from J, the junction kept 13 bases outside the gene matches. The CDR3 sequence is CASSYPAGTETYSNQPQHF. The CDR3 DNA reads TGTGCCAGCAGTTACCCGGCCGGGACAGAAACATATAGCAATCAGCCCCAGCATTTT.

The CDR3 is CATSGTGTPEQYF. Here the CDR3 DNA reads TGTGCCACCAGTGGAACCGGGACACCCGAGCAGTACTTC. This chain links TRBV24-1 with TRBJ2-7; D is perhaps TRBD1 (6 bases). Trimming removed 5 bases at V and 6 bases at J, with 13 bases between. The CDR3 is made up of 13 amino acids. The germline V gene has CDR1 KGHDR and CDR2 SFDVKD.

This chain links TRBV6-4 with TRBJ2-3; possible D gene TRBD2, 7 bases. Trimming removed 6 bases at V and 6 bases at J, with 16 bases between. The CDR3 is 14 amino acids. Per the germline V gene, CDR1 is MRHNA and CDR2 is SNTAGT. In nucleotides, the CDR3 is TGTGCCAGCAGCGAGGGGGGGCAGGCGGATACGCAGTATTTT. Translating gives CASSEGGQADTQYF.

The V call is TRBV30, the J call TRBJ2-2; 13 bases fit TRBD2. CDR1 is GTSNPN, CDR2 SVGIG, per germline (reference sequence). The ends lost 3 bases at V and 5 bases at J; junction bases unmatched: 6. The CDR3 has 16 amino acids. CDR3 residues: CAWRGTSGIGTGELFF. The CDR3 DNA reads as TGTGCCTGGAGAGGGACTAGCGGGATCGGAACCGGGGAGCTGTTTTTT.

This chain links TRBV6-5 with TRBJ1-5; 8 bases line up with TRBD1. The CDR3 is made up of 14 amino acids. The V gene's germline CDR1 is MNHEY and CDR2 SVGAGI. The trim removed 6 bases at V and 2 bases at J, leaving 3 bases unmatched. The CDR3 protein is CASRVTGGNQPQHF. CDR3 in DNA: TGTGCCAGCAGAGTGACAGGGGGCAATCAGCCCCAGCATTTT.

This chain links TRBV18 with TRBJ2-1; possible D gene TRBD1, 6 bases. Trimming shortened V by 3 bases and J by 2 bases, and 11 bases separated the two germline ends. CDR3 length: 15 residues. The V gene's germline CDR1 is KGHSH and CDR2 LQKENI. CDR3 nucleotide sequence: TGTGCCAGCTCACCTGCAGGGGTTACCTACAATGAGCAGTTCTTC. Its protein is CASSPAGVTYNEQFF.

CDR3 sequence (DNA): TGTGCCAGCAGCTTAGCGAGGAGCGGGAGGTCCTACGAGCAGTACTTC. Its protein product is CASSLARSGRSYEQYF. The gene calls are TRBV7-8 and TRBJ2-7; the match to TRBD2 covers 9 bases. The CDR3 covers 16 residues. Germline V gene data show CDR1 as SGHVS and CDR2 as FQNEAQ. The trim removed 0 bases at V and 1 base at J, leaving 4 bases unmatched.